This T cell receptor beta chain was recovered during a study of chemoradiotherapy in HPV16-positive cancers. The wider study: Candidate HPV-specific clones and shared TCR motifs came from a couple of HPV16-positive patients.

The repertoire was sequenced with immunoSEQ multiplex PCR; TCRdb's copy has only in-frame clones and lacks some. The table records approximately 470 clones, around 84% of them present only once. With regard to this clone: Its antigen remains unknown.

Study-level points and caveats: Better recurrence-free survival went with HPV-responsive T-cell expansion in HPV16-positive patients. Non-HPV-specific T cells did not expand in tumors during treatment, whereas candidate HPV-specific clones and E7-related motifs did.

V was cut by 5 bases and J by 2 bases, with 8 bases left in between. The CDR3 has 13 residues. From germline, CDR1 is SGHAT and CDR2 FQDESV (reference sequence). Over chemoradiotherapy, repertoires were sampled more than once. The TCR sequence derives from a human donor with HPV-associated anogenital cancer. The chain carries TRBV11-1 and TRBJ2-3; D not certain. The sample here was tumor tissue, taken from a patient who underwent chemoradiotherapy. The CDR3 region has the DNA TGTGCCAGCAGCCATAGTACCACAGATACGCAGTATTTT. Protein sequence: CASSHSTTDTQYF.